Listed below are T cell receptor beta chains from one sample, sequenced in a study of blood T cell repertoires in COVID-19. Assay used: immunoSEQ multiplex PCR; TCRdb lists only in-frame clones, some missing. The sample lists 200,000 to 250,000 clones, about four fifths occurring once. Sequencing was carried out using peripheral blood. The receptor set was obtained from a man in his fifties with active or convalescent COVID-19. Both conserved end residues are part of each CDR3. A D gene is named only where the DNA matches it firmly. Clone size is not always given. Where it is, it says once, few, many or a class for expanded clones.

TRBD1,TRBV15,TRBJ2-1,NA,15,TGTGCCACCAGCAGAGATAGGACAGGGGTCAATGAGCAGTTCTTC,CATSRDRTGVNEQFF
NA,TRBV11-2,TRBJ2-7,NA,16,TGTGCCAGCAGTCATAGGCGGCAGAAGCTATCCTACGAGCAGTACTTC,CASSHRRQKLSYEQYF
TRBD1,TRBV5-5,TRBJ2-2,NA,15,TGTGCCAGCAGCCAGGACAGGGGCTGGACCGGGGAGCTGTTTTTT,CASSQDRGWTGELFF
TRBD1,TRBV27,TRBJ2-7,few,15,TGTGCCAGCAGTTTCGGGACAGGGGGACCTTACGAGCAGTACTTC,CASSFGTGGPYEQYF
NA,TRBV5-1,TRBJ1-5,NA,14,TGCGCCAGCAGCTTGGGAGGGCCAGGCCAGCCCCAGCATTTT,CASSLGGPGQPQHF
NA,TRBV7-9,TRBJ2-5,NA,14,TGTGCCAGCAGCTATACCCGGGAACAAGAGACCCAGTACTTC,CASSYTREQETQYF
TRBD1,TRBV24-1,TRBJ2-3,once,16,TGTGCCACCAGTGACCAGGGACAGGGCAGGGGAGATACGCAGTATTTT,CATSDQGQGRGDTQYF
NA,TRBV2,TRBJ1-3,NA,14,TGTGCCAGCAGTGGGGGCTCGGCTGGAAACACCATATATTTT,CASSGGSAGNTIYF
NA,TRBV21-1,TRBJ1-2,once,15,TGTGCCAGCATGGGGAAGGAGGGGTCTGTGACGGGCTACACCTTC,CASMGKEGSVTGYTF
NA,TRBV5-1,TRBJ1-1,once,14,TGCGCCAGCAGCTCGACAGGACTGAACACTGAAGCTTTCTTT,CASSSTGLNTEAFF
NA,TRBV5-4,TRBJ2-1,few,16,TGTGCCAGCAGGGAGGGGACCAGCGCCTACTACAATGAGCAGTTCTTC,CASREGTSAYYNEQFF
TRBD1,TRBV7-8,TRBJ2-7,NA,16,TGTGCCAGCAGCTTAGTGGGGAGGGACAGGGGCTACGAGCAGTACTTC,CASSLVGRDRGYEQYF
TRBD2,TRBV6-5,TRBJ2-5,NA,15,TGTGCCAGCAGAGCTAGCGGGGGGGTCCAAGAGACCCAGTACTTC,CASRASGGVQETQYF